This T cell receptor beta chain comes out of a study of T-cell reconstitution after alpha-beta-depleted transplantation in children. Points from the study as a whole: Elevated TCRbeta diversity at day 60 was traced, in some patients, to surviving recipient T cells and thymic progenitors. A year post-transplant, T-cell counts and diversity derived mostly from newly produced T cells. Several hundred rapidly expanded clones from non-depleted graft cells reportedly supplied alpha-beta T cells about two months post-transplant.

Unique molecular identifiers were built into the TCRbeta library. Using its own MiXCR run on the PCR reads, TCRdb lists one record per CDR3 protein. The data show around 25,000 distinct CDR3 sequences, with roughly a sixth seen just once and approximately 35% held by the top ten. V lost 2 bases, J lost 3 bases, and 10 bases lay in between. The germline V gene encodes CDR1 MDHEN and CDR2 SYDVKM. The length of the CDR3 is 14 residues. A remark on this clonotype: What it binds is not known.

The sample was PBMCs, mostly from graft donor cells, taken 60 days after TCRalphabeta/CD19-depleted stem cell transplant. This receptor was taken from a male patient between 2 and 15 years old who had a stem cell transplant for acute lymphoblastic leukemia, so the T cells may come from the graft donor. The J gene is TRBJ2-5, the V gene TRBV28; the D gene is possibly TRBD2 (5 bases). CDR3 bases: TGTGCCAGCAGTTTAGCGGGCCCCAAAGAGACCCAGTACTTC. It encodes CASSLAGPKETQYF.